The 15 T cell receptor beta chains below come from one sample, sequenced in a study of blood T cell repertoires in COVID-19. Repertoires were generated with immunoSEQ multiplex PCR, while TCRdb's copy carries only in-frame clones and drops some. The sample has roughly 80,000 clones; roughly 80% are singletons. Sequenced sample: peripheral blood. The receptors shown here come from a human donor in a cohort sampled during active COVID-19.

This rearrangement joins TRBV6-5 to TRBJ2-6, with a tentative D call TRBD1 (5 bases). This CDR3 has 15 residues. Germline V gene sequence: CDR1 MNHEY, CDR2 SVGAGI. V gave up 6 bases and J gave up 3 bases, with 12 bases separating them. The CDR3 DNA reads TGTGCCAGCAGGCTCAGGGATCATGGGGCCAACGTCCTGACTTTC. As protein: CASRLRDHGANVLTF.

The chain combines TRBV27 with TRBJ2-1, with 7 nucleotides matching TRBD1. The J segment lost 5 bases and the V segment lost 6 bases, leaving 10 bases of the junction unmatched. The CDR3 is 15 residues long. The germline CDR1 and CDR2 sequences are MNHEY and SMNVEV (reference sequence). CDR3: CASRLLGGGHNEQFF. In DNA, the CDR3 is TGTGCCAGCAGATTACTAGGGGGCGGACACAATGAGCAGTTCTTC.

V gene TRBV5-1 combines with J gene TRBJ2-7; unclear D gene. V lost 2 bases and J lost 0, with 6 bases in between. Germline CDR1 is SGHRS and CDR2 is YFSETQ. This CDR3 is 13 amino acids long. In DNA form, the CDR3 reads TGCGCCAGCAGCTTCACAGTCTCCTACGAGCAGTACTTC. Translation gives CASSFTVSYEQYF.

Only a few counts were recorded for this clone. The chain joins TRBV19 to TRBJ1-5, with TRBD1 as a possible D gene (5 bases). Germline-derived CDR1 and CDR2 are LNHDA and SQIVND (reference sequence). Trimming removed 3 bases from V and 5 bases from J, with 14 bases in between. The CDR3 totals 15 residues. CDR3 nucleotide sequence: TGTGCCAGTAGTATCTTCGGGGGAGGGGATCAGCCCCAGCATTTT. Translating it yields CASSIFGGGDQPQHF. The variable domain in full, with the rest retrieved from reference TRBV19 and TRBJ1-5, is DGGITQSPKYLFRKEGQNVTLSCEQNLNHDAMYWYRQDPGQGLRLIYYSQIVNDFQKGDIAEGYSVSREKKESFPLTVTSAQKNPTAFYLCASSIFGGGDQPQHFGDGTRLSIL.

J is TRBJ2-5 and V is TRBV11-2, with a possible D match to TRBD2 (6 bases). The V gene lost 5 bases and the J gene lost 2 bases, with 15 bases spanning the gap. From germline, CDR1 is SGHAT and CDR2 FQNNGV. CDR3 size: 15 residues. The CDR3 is CASSRGFLGQETQYF. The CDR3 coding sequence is TGTGCCAGCAGCCGGGGGTTCTTGGGGCAAGAGACCCAGTACTTC.

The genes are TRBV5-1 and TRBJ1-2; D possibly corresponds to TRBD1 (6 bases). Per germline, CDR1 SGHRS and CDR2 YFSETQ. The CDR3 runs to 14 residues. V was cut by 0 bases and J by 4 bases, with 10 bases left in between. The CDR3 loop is CASSLEGVTYGYTF. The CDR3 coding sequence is TGCGCCAGCAGCTTGGAGGGGGTTACCTATGGCTACACCTTC.

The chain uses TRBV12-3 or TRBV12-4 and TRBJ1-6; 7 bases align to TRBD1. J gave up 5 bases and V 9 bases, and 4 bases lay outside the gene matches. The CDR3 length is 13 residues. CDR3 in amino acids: CASEQGNNSPLHF. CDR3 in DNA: TGTGCCAGTGAACAGGGGAATAATTCACCCCTCCACTTT.

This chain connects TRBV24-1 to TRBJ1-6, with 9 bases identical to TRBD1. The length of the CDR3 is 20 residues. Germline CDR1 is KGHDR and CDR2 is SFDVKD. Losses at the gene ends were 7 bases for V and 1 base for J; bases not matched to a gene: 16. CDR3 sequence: CATSRAPRGTGLSYNSPLHF. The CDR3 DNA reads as TGTGCCACCAGCCGAGCACCACGCGGGACAGGGTTGTCCTATAATTCACCCCTCCACTTT.

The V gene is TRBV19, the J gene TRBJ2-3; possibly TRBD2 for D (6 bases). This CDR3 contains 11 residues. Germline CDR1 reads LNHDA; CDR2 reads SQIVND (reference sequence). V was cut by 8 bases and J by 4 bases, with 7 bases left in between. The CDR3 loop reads CASGDSDTQYF. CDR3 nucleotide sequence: TGTGCCAGTGGGGACTCAGATACGCAGTATTTT.

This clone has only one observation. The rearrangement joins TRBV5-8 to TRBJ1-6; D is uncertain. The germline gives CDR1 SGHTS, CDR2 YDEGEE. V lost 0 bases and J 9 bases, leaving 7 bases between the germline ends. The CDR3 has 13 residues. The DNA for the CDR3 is TGTGCCAGCAGCTTGGAGCGGGGTTCACCCCTCCACTTT. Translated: CASSLERGSPLHF.

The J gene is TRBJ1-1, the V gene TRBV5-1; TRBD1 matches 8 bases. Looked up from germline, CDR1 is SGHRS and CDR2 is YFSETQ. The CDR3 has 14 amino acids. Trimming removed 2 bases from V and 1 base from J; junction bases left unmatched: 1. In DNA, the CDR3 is TGCGCCAGCAGCTTCGGACAGGGGAACACTGAAGCTTTCTTT. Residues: CASSFGQGNTEAFF.

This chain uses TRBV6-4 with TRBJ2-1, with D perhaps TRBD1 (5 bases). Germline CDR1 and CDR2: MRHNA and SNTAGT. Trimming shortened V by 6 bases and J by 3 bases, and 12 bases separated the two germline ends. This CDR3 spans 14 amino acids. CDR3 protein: CASSLQGNYNEQFF. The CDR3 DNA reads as TGTGCCAGCAGCCTCCAGGGAAACTACAATGAGCAGTTCTTC.

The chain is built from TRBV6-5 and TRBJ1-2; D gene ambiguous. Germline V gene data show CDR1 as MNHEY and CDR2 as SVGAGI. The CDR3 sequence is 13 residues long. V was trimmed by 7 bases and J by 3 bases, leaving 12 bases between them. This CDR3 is CASTQRRDYGYTF. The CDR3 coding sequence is TGTGCCAGCACCCAGAGGAGGGACTATGGCTACACCTTC.

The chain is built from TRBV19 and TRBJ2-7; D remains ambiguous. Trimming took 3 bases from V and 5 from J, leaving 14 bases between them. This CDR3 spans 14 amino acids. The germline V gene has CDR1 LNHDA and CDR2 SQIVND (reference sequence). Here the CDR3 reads CASSMWLQGDEQYF. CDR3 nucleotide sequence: TGTGCCAGTAGTATGTGGCTCCAAGGAGACGAGCAGTACTTC.

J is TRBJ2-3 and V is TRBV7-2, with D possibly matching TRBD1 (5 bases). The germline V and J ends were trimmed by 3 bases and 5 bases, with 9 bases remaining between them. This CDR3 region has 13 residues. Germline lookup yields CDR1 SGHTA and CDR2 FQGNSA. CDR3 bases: TGTGCCAGCAGCTTGCGCAGGGAAGATACGCAGTATTTT. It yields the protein CASSLRREDTQYF.